This T cell receptor (beta chain) originates from a study of T cell responses to AZD1222 COVID-19 vaccine. Study-wide context: Doses given second, at about 4 or about 12 weeks, were pooled.

The method was immunoSEQ multiplex PCR; TCRdb's version includes in-frame clones alone and lacks a portion of them. This table holds about 160,000 clones, about 91% found once. V lost 3 bases, J lost 4 bases, and 2 bases stayed unmatched. Germline V lookup: CDR1 KGHDR, CDR2 SFDVKD. This CDR3 spans 15 amino acids. This rearrangement joins TRBV24-1 to TRBJ2-1; 10 nucleotides match TRBD1. The source was peripheral blood, collected on day 0 of AZD1222 vaccination. This clonotype was obtained from an adult in good health. CDR3 in DNA: TGTGCCACCAGTGATAGGACAGGGGGATACAATGAGCAGTTCTTC. Its translation is CATSDRTGGYNEQFF.